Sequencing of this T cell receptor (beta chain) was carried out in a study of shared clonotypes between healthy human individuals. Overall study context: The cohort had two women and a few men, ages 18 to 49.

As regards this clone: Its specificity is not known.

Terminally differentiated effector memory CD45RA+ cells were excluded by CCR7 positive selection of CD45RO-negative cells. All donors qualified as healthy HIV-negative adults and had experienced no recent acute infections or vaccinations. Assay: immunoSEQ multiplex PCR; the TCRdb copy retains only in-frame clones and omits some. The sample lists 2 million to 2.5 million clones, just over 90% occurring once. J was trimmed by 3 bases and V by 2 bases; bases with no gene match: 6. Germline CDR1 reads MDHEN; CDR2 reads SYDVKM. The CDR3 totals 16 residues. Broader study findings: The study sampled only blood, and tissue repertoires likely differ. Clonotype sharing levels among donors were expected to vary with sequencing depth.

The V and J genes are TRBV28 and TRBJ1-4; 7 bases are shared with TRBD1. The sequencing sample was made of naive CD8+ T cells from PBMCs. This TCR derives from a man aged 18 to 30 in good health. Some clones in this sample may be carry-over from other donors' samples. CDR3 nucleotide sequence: TGTGCCAGCAGTTTACTGCAGGGGGGCCCTAATGAAAAACTGTTTTTT. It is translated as CASSLLQGGPNEKLFF.